Below are 6 T cell receptor beta chains sequenced from a single sample in a study of CD8 T cells in ankylosing spondylitis. Broader study findings: Characteristic, it appeared, of ankylosing spondylitis blood was a TCR beta motif of roughly eight highly homologous variants.

No antigen is known for these receptors. Each CDR3 protein gets one entry after TCRdb re-called the 5' RACE reads with MiXCR. Of over 200,000 distinct CDR3 sequences detected, approximately 20% appear once; the ten largest clones hold under 45%. Sample: blood, either unsorted or a sorted T cell fraction (not recorded which). Source of these receptors: a male donor with ankylosing spondylitis.

The table lists this clonotype with a few counts. This sequence joins TRBV12-3 or TRBV12-4 and TRBJ1-4; no clear D gene. V lost 3 bases and J lost 5, with 22 bases in between. The CDR3 has 18 amino acids. This CDR3 is CASSLLATVDRKNEKLFF. The CDR3 DNA reads as TGTGCCAGCAGTTTGCTGGCCACAGTTGATAGGAAAAATGAAAAACTGTTTTTT.

The chain has TRBV7-8 and TRBJ2-1; perhaps D is TRBD1 or TRBD2 (5 bases each). CDR1 is SGHVS, CDR2 FQNEAQ, per germline. The germline V and J ends were trimmed by 1 base and 12 bases, with 19 bases remaining between them. CDR3 size: 15 residues. DNA of the CDR3: TGTGCCAGCAGCTTAGACATAGAGGGGCCATCGGGGCAGTTCTTC. This encodes CASSLDIEGPSGQFF.

The chain recombines TRBV2 with TRBJ2-3, with 11 bases matching TRBD1. The CDR3 has 15 amino acids. Germline V CDR1 and CDR2: SNHLY, FYNNEI. J lost 6 bases, V lost 6 bases, and 8 bases had no gene match. The DNA of the CDR3 is TGTGCCAGCAGGCTCGGGACAGGGGGATCTGATACGCAGTATTTT. Its protein is CASRLGTGGSDTQYF.

This clonotype was seen a handful of times. The chain carries TRBV2 and TRBJ1-2, with 10 bases that match TRBD1. Germline CDR1 SNHLY, CDR2 FYNNEI. CDR3 size: 12 residues. V gave up 10 bases and J gave up 6 bases; unmatched junction bases: 5. This CDR3 reads CATGGQGDGYTF. The CDR3 DNA reads as TGTGCCACTGGAGGACAGGGGGATGGCTACACCTTC. The variable domain in full, with the rest retrieved from reference TRBV2 and TRBJ1-2, is EPEVTQTPSHQVTQMGQEVILRCVPISNHLYFYWYRQILGQKVEFLVSFYNNEISEKSEIFDDQFSVERPDGSNFTLKIRSTKLEDSAMYFCATGGQGDGYTFGSGTRLTVV.

This clonotype was detected many times. CDR3 nucleotides: TGTGCCAGCAGCTTCCGGGACAGGCCCAATGAGCAGTTCTTC. Its translation: CASSFRDRPNEQFF. This sequence joins TRBV7-9 and TRBJ2-1, with 8 bases aligning to TRBD1. J was trimmed by 6 bases and V by 3 bases; bases with no gene match: 4. CDR3 length: 14 residues. The germline gives CDR1 SEHNR, CDR2 FQNEAQ (reference sequence).

The chain carries TRBV10-3 and TRBJ2-5; no clear D gene. The CDR3 spans 15 residues. CDR1 and CDR2 (germline): ENHRY, SYGVKD. V was trimmed by 3 bases and J by 5 bases, leaving 16 bases between them. In nucleotides, the CDR3 is TGTGCCATCAGTGACCAGGATAACCCGCGGGAGACCCAGTACTTC. Translated, it gives CAISDQDNPRETQYF.